Listed below are T cell receptor beta chains from one sample, sequenced in a study of blood T cell repertoires in COVID-19. Data came from immunoSEQ multiplex PCR; TCRdb stores just in-frame clones and leaves some out. The table lists about 59,000 clones, around 79% of them singletons, with around 9.7% in the top ten. Sequencing input: peripheral blood. The source of these receptors is a human donor in a cohort sampled during active COVID-19. Both conserved end residues are part of each CDR3. Each record gives: clone size, J gene, V gene, D gene, CDR3 DNA, CDR3 protein. The D gene is left open where the match is weak. Rows may omit the clone size; those that give it use once, few, many or a size class.

clone size: .
J gene: TRBJ2-7
V gene: TRBV28
D gene: .
CDR3 DNA: TGTGCCAGCAGTCCCTTGAGGTCCTCCTACGAGCAGTACTTC
CDR3 protein: CASSPLRSSYEQYF

clone size: .
J gene: TRBJ1-2
V gene: TRBV30
D gene: .
CDR3 DNA: TGTGCCTGGAGCGGCGAAGGGAGAAACTATGGCTACACCTTC
CDR3 protein: CAWSGEGRNYGYTF

clone size: .
J gene: TRBJ1-4
V gene: TRBV5-1
D gene: TRBD1
CDR3 DNA: TGCGCCAGCAGCTCCGGACAGGGCGGCTTACATGAAAAACTGTTTTTT
CDR3 protein: CASSSGQGGLHEKLFF

clone size: .
J gene: TRBJ1-6
V gene: TRBV7-9
D gene: .
CDR3 DNA: TGTGCCAGCAGCTTAACAGGATTATATAATTCACCCCTCCACTTT
CDR3 protein: CASSLTGLYNSPLHF

clone size: .
J gene: TRBJ1-1
V gene: TRBV7-2
D gene: .
CDR3 DNA: TGTGCCAGCAGCTTATCCCGACAGGTCGCTGAAGCTTTCTTT
CDR3 protein: CASSLSRQVAEAFF

clone size: .
J gene: TRBJ2-7
V gene: TRBV29-1
D gene: TRBD1
CDR3 DNA: TGCAGCACATGGGACAGGGGGACCTACGAGCAGTACTTC
CDR3 protein: CSTWDRGTYEQYF

clone size: once
J gene: TRBJ2-2
V gene: TRBV10-3
D gene: .
CDR3 DNA: TGTGCCATCAGTGACCCCCCAGGGAACACCGGGGAGCTGTTTTTT
CDR3 protein: CAISDPPGNTGELFF

clone size: .
J gene: TRBJ1-5
V gene: TRBV30
D gene: .
CDR3 DNA: TGTGCCTGGAGTGTACCAGGGAAGGGCAATCAGCCCCAGCATTTT
CDR3 protein: CAWSVPGKGNQPQHF

clone size: .
J gene: TRBJ2-4
V gene: TRBV19
D gene: .
CDR3 DNA: TGTGCCAGTAGTATAGACACAGGGGGGGATCTAGCCAAAAACATTCAGTACTTC
CDR3 protein: CASSIDTGGDLAKNIQYF

clone size: few
J gene: TRBJ1-4
V gene: TRBV15
D gene: .
CDR3 DNA: TGTGCCACCAGCAGAGATCGGCAGGCAACTAATGAAAAACTGTTTTTT
CDR3 protein: CATSRDRQATNEKLFF

clone size: .
J gene: TRBJ2-3
V gene: TRBV6-2/TRBV6-3
D gene: TRBD2
CDR3 DNA: TGTGCCAGCAGCCTCGGCGGGAGCGATAGAGATACGCAGTATTTT
CDR3 protein: CASSLGGSDRDTQYF

clone size: .
J gene: TRBJ1-5
V gene: TRBV27
D gene: .
CDR3 DNA: TGTGCCAGCGCCTCGGGAGGACCAAATCAGCCCCAGCATTTT
CDR3 protein: CASASGGPNQPQHF

clone size: .
J gene: TRBJ2-2
V gene: TRBV24-1
D gene: TRBD1
CDR3 DNA: TGTGCCACCAGTGACCCTCCACAGGGGGCGCTTAACACCGGGGAGCTGTTTTTT
CDR3 protein: CATSDPPQGALNTGELFF

clone size: once
J gene: TRBJ1-4
V gene: TRBV6-6
D gene: TRBD1
CDR3 DNA: TGTGCCAGCAGCCCACAGGGGACTAATGAAAAACTGTTTTTT
CDR3 protein: CASSPQGTNEKLFF

clone size: few
J gene: TRBJ1-1
V gene: TRBV29-1
D gene: .
CDR3 DNA: TGCAGCGTTCGCGCCGGTCGGGCTGAAGCTTTCTTT
CDR3 protein: CSVRAGRAEAFF

clone size: .
J gene: TRBJ2-7
V gene: TRBV6-8
D gene: .
CDR3 DNA: TGTGCCAGCAGTTACCAGCGATCCCCACTCTACGAGCAGTACTTC
CDR3 protein: CASSYQRSPLYEQYF

clone size: .
J gene: TRBJ1-4
V gene: TRBV7-8
D gene: TRBD1
CDR3 DNA: TGTGCCAGCAGCCCCCGGGACAGAAAAAAACTGTTTTTT
CDR3 protein: CASSPRDRKKLFF

clone size: .
J gene: TRBJ1-4
V gene: TRBV15
D gene: TRBD1
CDR3 DNA: TGTGCCACCAGCAGGGACAGGGGAATATCTAATGAAAAACTGTTTTTT
CDR3 protein: CATSRDRGISNEKLFF

clone size: once
J gene: TRBJ2-3
V gene: TRBV27
D gene: .
CDR3 DNA: TGTGCCAGCAGTTTGAGGGAGACGGGCACAGATACGCAGTATTTT
CDR3 protein: CASSLRETGTDTQYF

clone size: .
J gene: TRBJ2-5
V gene: TRBV6-6
D gene: TRBD2
CDR3 DNA: TGTGCCAGCAGCCATTCTAGCGGGTGGCAAGAGACCCAGTACTTC
CDR3 protein: CASSHSSGWQETQYF

clone size: few
J gene: TRBJ1-5
V gene: TRBV10-3
D gene: .
CDR3 DNA: TGTGCCGTAAAAGAGAGTCCAAATCAGCCCCAGCATTTT
CDR3 protein: CAVKESPNQPQHF

clone size: .
J gene: TRBJ2-1
V gene: TRBV6-4
D gene: TRBD2
CDR3 DNA: TGTGCCAGCAGCCCGAGCGGGGATTCCTACAATGAGCAGTTCTTC
CDR3 protein: CASSPSGDSYNEQFF

clone size: .
J gene: TRBJ2-7
V gene: TRBV7-2
D gene: .
CDR3 DNA: TGTGCCAGCAGCTTAGCCGGCGGGTACCTCTGGGACGAGCAGTACTTC
CDR3 protein: CASSLAGGYLWDEQYF

clone size: .
J gene: TRBJ2-2
V gene: TRBV5-1
D gene: .
CDR3 DNA: TGCGCCAGCAGCTTGGATAGAGGGTCGGCCGGGGAGCTGTTTTTT
CDR3 protein: CASSLDRGSAGELFF

clone size: .
J gene: TRBJ2-5
V gene: TRBV24-1
D gene: TRBD2
CDR3 DNA: TGTGCCACCGCGGGGGGCCCTCTAAGGGAGACCCAGTACTTC
CDR3 protein: CATAGGPLRETQYF

clone size: .
J gene: TRBJ1-1
V gene: TRBV19
D gene: .
CDR3 DNA: TGTGCCAGTAGTATGACAGTGAACACTGAAGCTTTCTTT
CDR3 protein: CASSMTVNTEAFF

clone size: .
J gene: TRBJ2-2
V gene: TRBV3-1/TRBV3-2
D gene: .
CDR3 DNA: TGTGCCAGCAGCCAAGGATCTTCCGGGACCGGGGAGCTGTTTTTT
CDR3 protein: CASSQGSSGTGELFF

clone size: .
J gene: TRBJ2-2
V gene: TRBV11-1
D gene: TRBD1
CDR3 DNA: TGTGCCAGCAGCGGACCGACAGGGGTTTCAACCGGGGAGCTGTTTTTT
CDR3 protein: CASSGPTGVSTGELFF

clone size: .
J gene: TRBJ1-1
V gene: TRBV7-2
D gene: .
CDR3 DNA: TGTGCCAGCAGCTTATATCGGGGGGACGCTGAAGCTTTCTTT
CDR3 protein: CASSLYRGDAEAFF

clone size: .
J gene: TRBJ1-1
V gene: TRBV5-1
D gene: TRBD1
CDR3 DNA: TGCGCCAGCAGCTTGGCCGTGGGACAGGGTGAAGCTTTCTTT
CDR3 protein: CASSLAVGQGEAFF

clone size: .
J gene: TRBJ2-1
V gene: TRBV6-5
D gene: TRBD2
CDR3 DNA: TGTGCCAGCAACCCGGGACTAAATTACAATGAGCAGTTCTTC
CDR3 protein: CASNPGLNYNEQFF

clone size: once
J gene: TRBJ1-2
V gene: TRBV27
D gene: TRBD1
CDR3 DNA: TGTGCCAGCAGTCAGCAGGGGGCTGGGTATGGCTACACCTTC
CDR3 protein: CASSQQGAGYGYTF

clone size: .
J gene: TRBJ1-1
V gene: TRBV6-6
D gene: .
CDR3 DNA: TGTGCCAGCAGTTACAGCCAACAAGCTTTCTTT
CDR3 protein: CASSYSQQAFF

clone size: .
J gene: TRBJ2-1
V gene: TRBV5-4
D gene: TRBD1
CDR3 DNA: TGTGCCAGCAGCCAGGACAGGGGGGGCAATGAGCAGTTCTTC
CDR3 protein: CASSQDRGGNEQFF

clone size: .
J gene: TRBJ1-1
V gene: TRBV11-2
D gene: TRBD1
CDR3 DNA: TGTGCCAGCAGTGCGGACAGGATGAACACTGAAGCTTTCTTT
CDR3 protein: CASSADRMNTEAFF

clone size: .
J gene: TRBJ1-2
V gene: TRBV6-4
D gene: TRBD1
CDR3 DNA: TGTGCCAGCTACAGGGGAGGAGGCTACACCTTC
CDR3 protein: CASYRGGGYTF

clone size: .
J gene: TRBJ2-1
V gene: TRBV6-2/TRBV6-3
D gene: TRBD2
CDR3 DNA: TGTGCCAGCAGTTACCGGGAGGGCCCTTTAGGTGAGCAGTTCTTC
CDR3 protein: CASSYREGPLGEQFF

clone size: .
J gene: TRBJ1-1
V gene: TRBV7-7
D gene: .
CDR3 DNA: TGTGCTAGCAGCTTAGTTCGAGTAACAGGTGGCCTTATGAACACTGAAGCTTTCTTT
CDR3 protein: CASSLVRVTGGLMNTEAFF

clone size: .
J gene: TRBJ1-2
V gene: TRBV19
D gene: TRBD1
CDR3 DNA: TGTGCCAGTAGTGCCCGGACAGGGAGCTATGGCTACACCTTC
CDR3 protein: CASSARTGSYGYTF

clone size: .
J gene: TRBJ2-7
V gene: TRBV4-1
D gene: TRBD2
CDR3 DNA: TGCGCCAGCAGCCCCCCGACTAGCTCGAGGGAGCAGTACTTC
CDR3 protein: CASSPPTSSREQYF

clone size: .
J gene: TRBJ2-7
V gene: TRBV14
D gene: .
CDR3 DNA: TGTGCCAGCAGCCAAAGCGGACCCGTCTACGAGCAGTACTTC
CDR3 protein: CASSQSGPVYEQYF

clone size: .
J gene: TRBJ1-1
V gene: TRBV6-2/TRBV6-3
D gene: TRBD1
CDR3 DNA: TGTGCCAGCAGTTACTGGGGACAGGGGGTACGCACTGAAGCTTTCTTT
CDR3 protein: CASSYWGQGVRTEAFF

clone size: once
J gene: TRBJ2-2
V gene: TRBV29-1
D gene: .
CDR3 DNA: TGCAGCGTTGAAGAAATCGGGGGGGAGCTGTTTTTT
CDR3 protein: CSVEEIGGELFF

clone size: .
J gene: TRBJ2-2
V gene: TRBV3-1/TRBV3-2
D gene: .
CDR3 DNA: TGTGCCAGCAGCCAAGGAACTCACACCGGGGAGCTGTTTTTT
CDR3 protein: CASSQGTHTGELFF